The source of this TCR beta chain is a study of T cell changes during pregnancy in multiple sclerosis. TCRdb's copy holds only in-frame clones and misses some; the assay was immunoSEQ multiplex PCR. The sample includes 45,000 to 55,000 clones, 92% of them seen just once. The J segment lost 4 bases and the V segment lost 3 bases, leaving 8 bases of the junction unmatched. The V gene's germline CDR1 is SGHRS and CDR2 YFSETQ. The length of the CDR3 is 15 residues. The TCR comes from a female donor with multiple sclerosis, enrolled in a pregnancy study. This specimen was CD4+ T cells from peripheral blood mononuclear cells, taken after pregnancy. The chain carries TRBV5-1 and TRBJ1-2; 8 nucleotides match TRBD1. CDR3 DNA sequence: TGCGCCAGCAGCTACACAGGGGGAACGGGCTATGGCTACACCTTC. Its translation is CASSYTGGTGYGYTF.